These 31 T cell receptor beta chains were all obtained from the same sample, sequenced in a study of technical replicates of blood from a handful of donors (dated by TCRdb to 2016 to 2017). Receptors were amplified or captured by the immunoSEQ multiplex PCR assay. The table was pulled from immuneACCESS by TCRdb, which kept in-frame rearrangements only. Such tables lose some clones; where checked, under half of the loss comes from unresolved V genes, and the rest has no known cause. The sample has tens of thousands of clones on record, about 97% of them singletons. Of the sample, around 0.2% is held by the ten largest clones. Sequencing was performed on T cells isolated from PBMCs. The receptors stem from a human donor in good health.

The chain combines TRBV5-1 with TRBJ2-7; 9 nucleotides align to TRBD2. This CDR3 region has 16 residues. In germline, CDR1 is SGHRS, CDR2 YFSETQ. The ends lost 4 bases at V and 5 bases at J; junction bases unmatched: 13. DNA for the CDR3: TGCGCCAGCAGCAATCCTAGCGGGACCCTTCCCGACGAGCAGTACTTC. Residues: CASSNPSGTLPDEQYF. Supplemented by reference TRBV5-1 and TRBJ2-7, the full variable domain reads KAGVTQTPRYLIKTRGQQVTLSCSPISGHRSVSWYQQTPGQGLQFLFEYFSETQRNKGNFPGRFSGRQFSNSRSEMNVSTLELGDSALYLCASSNPSGTLPDEQYFGPGTRLTVT.

V usage is TRBV28 and J usage is TRBJ1-2; TRBD1 agrees at 8 bases. Germline CDR1 is MDHEN and CDR2 is SYDVKM. The CDR3 runs 17 residues. With 4 bases clipped from V and 4 bases from J, the junction kept 14 bases outside the gene matches. CDR3 amino acids: CASSSPWTGIRGYGYTF. The CDR3 nucleotides are TGTGCCAGCAGTTCACCTTGGACAGGGATTAGAGGCTATGGCTACACCTTC.

The chain is built from TRBV28 and TRBJ1-1; D might be TRBD1 (5 bases). The length of the CDR3 is 17 residues. Germline assignment: CDR1 MDHEN and CDR2 SYDVKM. V gave up 7 bases and J gave up 1 base, with 22 bases separating them. The CDR3: CASTLVGTGGWNTEAFF. Here the CDR3 DNA reads TGTGCCAGCACCCTAGTAGGGACCGGAGGGTGGAACACTGAAGCTTTCTTT.

V is TRBV11-2 and J is TRBJ2-5; 13 nucleotides match TRBD2. This CDR3 has 16 residues. The ends lost 5 bases at V and 1 base at J; junction bases unmatched: 4. Germline V CDR1 and CDR2: SGHAT, FQNNGV. The DNA of the CDR3 is TGTGCCAGCAGCCGCCGGACTAGCGGGGGCCAAGAGACCCAGTACTTC. Its protein is CASSRRTSGGQETQYF.

Written as DNA, the CDR3 is TGTGCCAGCAGCCGTGAACCGGGACAGGGGAATGATGAGCAGTTCTTC. As protein: CASSREPGQGNDEQFF. The chain combines TRBV7-9 with TRBJ2-1; 10 nucleotides match TRBD1. The germline V gene has CDR1 SEHNR and CDR2 FQNEAQ (reference sequence). This CDR3 comprises 16 residues. V was clipped by 5 bases and J by 8 bases; unmatched bases: 12.

The genes are TRBV5-1 and TRBJ2-7; perhaps TRBD1 as D (6 bases). With 3 bases removed from V and 0 bases from J, the gap between germline ends came to 10 bases. In germline, CDR1 is SGHRS, CDR2 YFSETQ. The CDR3 is 14 amino acids. Here the CDR3 reads CASSSTGSSYEQYF. As DNA, the CDR3 is TGCGCCAGCAGCTCTACAGGGAGCTCCTACGAGCAGTACTTC.

The chain combines TRBV27 with TRBJ2-1; D might be TRBD1 (6 bases). Between the trimmed V and J ends, which lost 2 bases and 7 bases, there was a span of 6 bases. Germline loops: CDR1 MNHEY, CDR2 SMNVEV (reference sequence). The CDR3 contains 12 residues. DNA of the CDR3: TGTGCCAGCAGTTTAGGGACAAATGAGCAGTTCTTC. It specifies CASSLGTNEQFF.

Here the CDR3 DNA reads TGTGCCAGCAGTGCGGCCAGCGGCTACGAGCAGTACTTC. It specifies CASSAASGYEQYF. V usage is TRBV6-4 and J usage is TRBJ2-7; TRBD2 might be the D (5 bases). The ends were cut back, 4 bases at V and 3 bases at J, with 10 bases in the middle. Germline-derived CDR1 and CDR2 are MRHNA and SNTAGT. The CDR3 spans 13 residues.

V usage is TRBV10-3 and J usage is TRBJ1-1; 7 bases align to TRBD1. The CDR3 is 14 residues long. V lost 6 bases, J lost 2 bases, and 6 bases stayed unmatched. The germline V gene encodes CDR1 ENHRY and CDR2 SYGVKD. The CDR3: CAIRTGLLNTEAFF. The CDR3 DNA follows: TGTGCCATCAGGACAGGGCTACTTAACACTGAAGCTTTCTTT.

The chain joins TRBV2 to TRBJ2-5; 8 bases agree with TRBD2. Germline V gene lookup returns CDR1 SNHLY and CDR2 FYNNEI. J lost 3 bases, V lost 7 bases, and 13 bases had no gene match. The length of the CDR3 is 16 residues. CDR3 in DNA: TGTGCCAGCACCGGACCGAGAGCGGGGGTTAAAGAGACCCAGTACTTC. Residues: CASTGPRAGVKETQYF.

V and J are TRBV10-1 and TRBJ1-1; D is perhaps TRBD1 (5 bases). The CDR3 covers 12 residues. Germline assignment: CDR1 WNHNN and CDR2 SYGVQD (reference sequence). V lost 2 bases to trimming and J lost 7 bases, with 8 bases between them. The CDR3, as DNA: TGCGCCAGCAGTGAGAGCGGGGGTGAAGCTTTCTTT. It encodes CASSESGGEAFF.

This clone was seen a single time. The chain joins TRBV30 to TRBJ1-2; TRBD1 matches at 8 bases. V lost 2 bases, J lost 1 base, and 9 bases stayed unmatched. Germline CDR1 and CDR2: GTSNPN and SVGIG (reference sequence). There are 16 residues in the CDR3. The CDR3 protein is CAWSSSHRGYNYGYTF. CDR3 DNA sequence: TGTGCCTGGAGTTCTTCTCACAGGGGGTATAACTATGGCTACACCTTC. The full variable domain, completed using reference TRBV30 and TRBJ1-2, is SQTIHQWPATLVQPVGSPLSLECTVEGTSNPNLYWYRQAAGRGLQLLFYSVGIGQISSEVPQNLSASRPQDRQFILSSKKLLLSDSGFYLCAWSSSHRGYNYGYTFGSGTRLTVV.

V and J are TRBV2 and TRBJ2-3, with TRBD2 matching over 8 bases. This CDR3 spans 16 amino acids. Germline V gene lookup returns CDR1 SNHLY and CDR2 FYNNEI. J lost 0 bases, V lost 4 bases, and 6 bases had no gene match. CDR3 residues: CASSGQTSESTDTQYF. DNA for the CDR3: TGTGCCAGCAGTGGACAGACTAGCGAGAGCACAGATACGCAGTATTTT. Full variable domain (remainder filled in from reference TRBV2 and TRBJ2-3): EPEVTQTPSHQVTQMGQEVILRCVPISNHLYFYWYRQILGQKVEFLVSFYNNEISEKSEIFDDQFSVERPDGSNFTLKIRSTKLEDSAMYFCASSGQTSESTDTQYFGPGTRLTVL.

The chain employs TRBV6-5 and TRBJ2-2; D is possibly TRBD1 (6 bases). Germline V lookup: CDR1 MNHEY, CDR2 SVGAGI. This CDR3 region has 14 residues. Trimming shortened V by 5 bases and J by 6 bases, and 13 bases separated the two germline ends. The CDR3: CASSHPQGSGELFF. DNA of the CDR3: TGTGCCAGCAGTCACCCACAGGGCTCCGGGGAGCTGTTTTTT.

Concerning this clone itself: Other DNA sequences from this sample encode an identical CDR3 as well. This chain uses TRBV19 with TRBJ2-7; possible D gene TRBD1, 6 bases. Germline CDR1 is LNHDA and CDR2 is SQIVND (reference sequence). This CDR3 region has 14 residues. Trimming pared 3 bases from V and 1 base from J, leaving 10 bases between. The CDR3 DNA reads as TGTGCCAGTAGTATCGGCAGGGGTTCCTACGAGCAGTACTTC. The encoded protein is CASSIGRGSYEQYF.

The J gene is TRBJ1-1, the V gene TRBV9, with no clear D. The V and J ends lost 0 bases and 11 bases respectively, with 14 bases between them. Germline V lookup: CDR1 SGDLS, CDR2 YYNGEE. This CDR3 has 13 amino acids. Here the CDR3 reads CASSVGRVEDAFF. CDR3 in DNA: TGTGCCAGCAGCGTAGGGAGGGTGGAGGATGCTTTCTTT.

V gene TRBV29-1 combines with J gene TRBJ2-2; 8 bases are shared with TRBD2. J lost 4 bases, V lost 7 bases, and 2 bases had no gene match. This CDR3 is built from 12 residues. In germline, CDR1 is SQVTM, CDR2 ANQGSEA. The CDR3 loop is CSAGGATGELFF. The CDR3 DNA follows: TGCAGCGCCGGGGGGGCCACCGGGGAGCTGTTTTTT.

V gene TRBV6-5 combines with J gene TRBJ2-7; TRBD2 is a possible D gene (6 bases). There are 15 residues in the CDR3. The V end lost 1 base, the J end lost 4 bases, and 14 bases lay between the germline ends. The germline gives CDR1 MNHEY, CDR2 SVGAGI. In DNA, the CDR3 is TGTGCCAGCAGTTACTACTCTGGGCTAGCGTACGAGCAGTACTTC. Translated: CASSYYSGLAYEQYF.

J is TRBJ2-7 and V is TRBV9; D remains unclear. The CDR3 is 15 residues long. V lost 3 bases, J lost 7 bases, and 20 bases lay in between. In germline, CDR1 is SGDLS, CDR2 YYNGEE. The CDR3 loop is CASSANQGATGEQYF. The DNA of the CDR3 is TGTGCCAGCAGCGCCAATCAAGGAGCTACGGGTGAGCAGTACTTC.

The V gene is TRBV5-5, the J gene TRBJ1-2; tentatively, D is TRBD1 (6 bases). The CDR3 loop spans 17 amino acids. Germline V gives CDR1 SGHKS, CDR2 YYEKEE (reference sequence). The V end lost 2 bases, the J end lost 4 bases, and 21 bases lay between the germline ends. In DNA, the CDR3 is TGTGCCAGCAGCTTATTAGTAGGACAGCAGCCCGCCTATGGCTACACCTTC. Its translation is CASSLLVGQQPAYGYTF.

This clone was seen just once. This sequence joins TRBV7-9 and TRBJ1-1; 7 bases line up with TRBD1. The CDR3 is 16 residues long. The trim removed 3 bases at V and 1 base at J, leaving 8 bases unmatched. Germline values: CDR1 SEHNR, CDR2 FQNEAQ (reference sequence). Here the CDR3 DNA reads TGTGCCAGCAGCTTCTATATGGGGACAGAGAACACTGAAGCTTTCTTT. Translation: CASSFYMGTENTEAFF.

The rearrangement links TRBV7-6 to TRBJ2-1; 9 nucleotides match TRBD1. The CDR3 is made up of 15 amino acids. From germline, CDR1 is SGHVS and CDR2 FNYEAQ. With 5 bases clipped from V and 3 bases from J, the junction kept 5 bases outside the gene matches. Here the CDR3 DNA reads TGTGCCAGCAGCGAGGACAGGGGATTCTACAATGAGCAGTTCTTC. The encoded protein is CASSEDRGFYNEQFF.

The chain uses TRBV6-1 and TRBJ2-7, with D perhaps matching TRBD2 (6 bases). There are 13 residues in the CDR3. CDR1 is MNHNS, CDR2 SASEGT, per germline. Trimming shortened V by 1 base and J by 6 bases, and 10 bases separated the two germline ends. CDR3 sequence: CASSEGEVGEQYF. The CDR3 region has the DNA TGTGCCAGCAGTGAAGGGGAGGTGGGCGAGCAGTACTTC.

This clone has only one observation. The chain uses TRBV2 and TRBJ2-5, with D tentatively TRBD2 (6 bases). Germline values: CDR1 SNHLY, CDR2 FYNNEI. Trimming stripped 6 bases from V and 0 bases from J, with 14 bases between. This CDR3 has 15 residues. CDR3 nucleotide sequence: TGTGCCAGCAGATCCCCGGGACTGTACCAAGAGACCCAGTACTTC. Encoded protein: CASRSPGLYQETQYF.

For the CDR3, the DNA is TGTGCCAGCAGCCCGGACAGGGGGGTGGCTGAAGCTTTCTTT. It yields the protein CASSPDRGVAEAFF. The rearrangement links TRBV7-9 to TRBJ1-1, with 10 bases fitting TRBD1. There are 14 residues in the CDR3. Unmatched junction bases numbered 6, after V lost 5 bases and J lost 6 bases. In germline, CDR1 is SEHNR, CDR2 FQNEAQ (reference sequence).

The genes are TRBV5-4 and TRBJ2-7; TRBD2 matches at 11 bases. This CDR3 spans 14 amino acids. After removal of 3 bases from V and 5 bases from J, the junction contained 4 bases not matched to a gene. Germline V gene lookup returns CDR1 SGHNT and CDR2 YYREEE (reference sequence). The CDR3 DNA reads as TGTGCCAGCAGCTCTAGCGGGAGGTTCCACGAGCAGTACTTC. Translating it yields CASSSSGRFHEQYF.

This rearrangement joins TRBV6-5 to TRBJ2-5; TRBD2 agrees at 8 bases. V trimming: 5 bases; J trimming: 3 bases; junction bases outside the gene matches: 8. The CDR3 extends over 15 amino acids. Germline-derived CDR1 and CDR2 are MNHEY and SVGAGI. CDR3: CASSPGGALKETQYF. CDR3 coding DNA: TGTGCCAGCAGTCCCGGGGGGGCGTTGAAAGAGACCCAGTACTTC.

The V gene is TRBV7-9, the J gene TRBJ2-7, with 9 bases matching TRBD1. Looked up from germline, CDR1 is SEHNR and CDR2 is FQNEAQ (reference sequence). V shed 5 bases and J 3 bases; nucleotides not matched to a gene: 11. CDR3 length: 16 residues. For the CDR3, the DNA is TGTGCCAGCAGCCACGCCACAGGGGGCTCGGGCTACGAGCAGTACTTC. It translates to CASSHATGGSGYEQYF. The full variable domain, rest sourced from reference TRBV7-9 and TRBJ2-7, is DTGVSQNPRHKITKRGQNVTFRCDPISEHNRLYWYRQTLGQGPEFLTYFQNEAQLEKSRLLSDRFSAERPKGSFSTLEIQRTEQGDSAMYLCASSHATGGSGYEQYFGPGTRLTVT.

The V gene is TRBV7-9, the J gene TRBJ1-4; TRBD1 might be the D (6 bases). Germline V gene lookup returns CDR1 SEHNR and CDR2 FQNEAQ (reference sequence). Trimming shortened V by 10 bases and J by 8 bases, and 20 bases separated the two germline ends. CDR3 length: 14 amino acids. The CDR3 region has the DNA TGTGCCACCCAAAGGGGGGGCTTAGACGAAAAACTGTTTTTT. Residues: CATQRGGLDEKLFF.

CDR3 region: CASSYKRDSYEQYF. CDR3 bases: TGTGCCAGCAGTTACAAGCGCGACTCCTACGAGCAGTACTTC. The chain combines TRBV6-5 with TRBJ2-7; D uncertain. Per the germline V gene, CDR1 is MNHEY and CDR2 is SVGAGI. Trimming took off 2 bases at V and 0 bases at J, with 8 bases between the two ends. The CDR3 has 14 amino acids.

In its sample, this clone was seen once. The chain recombines TRBV18 with TRBJ2-1, with D perhaps matching TRBD2 (5 bases). The ends were cut back, 3 bases at V and 7 bases at J, with 16 bases in the middle. This CDR3 has 15 residues. CDR1 is KGHSH, CDR2 LQKENI, per germline. The CDR3 region has the DNA TGTGCCAGCTCACCTCCGGGAACCCCTTTTAATGAGCAGTTCTTC. Protein sequence: CASSPPGTPFNEQFF.